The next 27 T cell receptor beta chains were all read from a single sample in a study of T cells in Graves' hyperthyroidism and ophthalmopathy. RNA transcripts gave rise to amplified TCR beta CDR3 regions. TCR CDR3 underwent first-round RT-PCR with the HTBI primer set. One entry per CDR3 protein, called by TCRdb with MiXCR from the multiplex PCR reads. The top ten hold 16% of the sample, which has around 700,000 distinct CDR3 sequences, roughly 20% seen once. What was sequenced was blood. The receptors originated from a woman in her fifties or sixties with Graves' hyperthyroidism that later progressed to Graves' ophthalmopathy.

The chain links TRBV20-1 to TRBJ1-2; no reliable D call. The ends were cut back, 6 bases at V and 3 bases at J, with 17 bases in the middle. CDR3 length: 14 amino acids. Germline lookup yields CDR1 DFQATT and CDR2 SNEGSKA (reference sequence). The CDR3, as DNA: TGCAGTGCCCTTTATATCCGGGAAGACTATGGCTACACCTTC. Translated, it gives CSALYIREDYGYTF.

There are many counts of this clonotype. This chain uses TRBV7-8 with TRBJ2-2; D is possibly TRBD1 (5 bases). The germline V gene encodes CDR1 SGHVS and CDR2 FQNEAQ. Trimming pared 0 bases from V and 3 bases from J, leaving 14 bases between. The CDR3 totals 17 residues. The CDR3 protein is CASSLAWGYKDTGELFF. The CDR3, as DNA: TGTGCCAGCAGCTTAGCGTGGGGCTATAAAGACACCGGGGAGCTGTTTTTT.

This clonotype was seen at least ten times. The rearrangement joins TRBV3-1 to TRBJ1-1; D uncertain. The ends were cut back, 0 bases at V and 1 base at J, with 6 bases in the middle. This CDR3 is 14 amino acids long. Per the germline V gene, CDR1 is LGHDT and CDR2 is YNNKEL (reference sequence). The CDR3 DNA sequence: TGTGCCAGCAGCCAAGATCTTGGGAACACTGAAGCTTTCTTT. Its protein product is CASSQDLGNTEAFF.

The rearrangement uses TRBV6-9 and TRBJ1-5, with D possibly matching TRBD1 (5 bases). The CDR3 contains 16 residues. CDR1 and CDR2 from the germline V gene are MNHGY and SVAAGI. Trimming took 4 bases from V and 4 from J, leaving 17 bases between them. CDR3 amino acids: CASSCGGAGHNQPQHF. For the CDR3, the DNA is TGTGCCAGCAGTTGTGGGGGAGCGGGTCATAATCAGCCCCAGCATTTT.

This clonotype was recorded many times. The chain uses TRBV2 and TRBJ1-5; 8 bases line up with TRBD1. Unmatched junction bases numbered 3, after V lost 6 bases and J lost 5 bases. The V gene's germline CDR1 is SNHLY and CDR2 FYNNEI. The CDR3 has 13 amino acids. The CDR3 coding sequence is TGTGCCAGCAGGAAGACAGGGGATCAGCCCCAGCATTTT. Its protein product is CASRKTGDQPQHF.

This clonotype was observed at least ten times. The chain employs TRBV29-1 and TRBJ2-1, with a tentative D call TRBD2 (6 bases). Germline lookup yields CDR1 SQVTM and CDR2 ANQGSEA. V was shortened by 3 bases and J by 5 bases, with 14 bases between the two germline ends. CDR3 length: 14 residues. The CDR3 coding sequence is TGCAGCGTTGACGTGGCGGGAATTGACAATGAGCAGTTCTTC. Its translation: CSVDVAGIDNEQFF.

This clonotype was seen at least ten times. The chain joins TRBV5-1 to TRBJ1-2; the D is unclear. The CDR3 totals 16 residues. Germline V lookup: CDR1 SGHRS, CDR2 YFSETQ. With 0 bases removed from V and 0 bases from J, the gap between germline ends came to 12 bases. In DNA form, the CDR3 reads TGCGCCAGCAGCTTGGCGCCGGGGAACGCTAACTATGGCTACACCTTC. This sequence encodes CASSLAPGNANYGYTF.

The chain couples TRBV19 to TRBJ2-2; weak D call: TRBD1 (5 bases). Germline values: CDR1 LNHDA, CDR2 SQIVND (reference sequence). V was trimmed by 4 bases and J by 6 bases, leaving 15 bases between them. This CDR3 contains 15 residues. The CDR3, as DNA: TGTGCCAGTAGTACGGGCAGGGTAACGCCCGGGGAGCTGTTTTTT. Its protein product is CASSTGRVTPGELFF. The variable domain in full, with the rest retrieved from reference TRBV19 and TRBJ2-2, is DGGITQSPKYLFRKEGQNVTLSCEQNLNHDAMYWYRQDPGQGLRLIYYSQIVNDFQKGDIAEGYSVSREKKESFPLTVTSAQKNPTAFYLCASSTGRVTPGELFFGEGSRLTVL.

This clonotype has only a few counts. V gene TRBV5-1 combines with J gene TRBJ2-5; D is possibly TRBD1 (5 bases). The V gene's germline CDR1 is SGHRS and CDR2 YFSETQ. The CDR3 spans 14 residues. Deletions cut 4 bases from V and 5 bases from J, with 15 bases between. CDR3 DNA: TGCGCCAGCAGCATCCCGGAAGGGGTCGAGACCCAGTACTTC. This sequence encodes CASSIPEGVETQYF.

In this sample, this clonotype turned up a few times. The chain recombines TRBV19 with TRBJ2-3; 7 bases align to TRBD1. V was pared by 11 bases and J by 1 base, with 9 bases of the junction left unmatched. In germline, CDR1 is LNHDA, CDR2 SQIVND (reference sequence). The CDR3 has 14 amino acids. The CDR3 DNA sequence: TGTGCCGGACAGACAGGGAATGGCACAGATACGCAGTATTTT. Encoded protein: CAGQTGNGTDTQYF.

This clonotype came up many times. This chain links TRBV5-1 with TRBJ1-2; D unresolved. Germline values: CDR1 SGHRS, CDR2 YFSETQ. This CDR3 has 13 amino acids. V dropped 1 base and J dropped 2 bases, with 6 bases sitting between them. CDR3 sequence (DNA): TGCGCCAGCAGCTTGTCGGAGAACTATGGCTACACCTTC. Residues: CASSLSENYGYTF.

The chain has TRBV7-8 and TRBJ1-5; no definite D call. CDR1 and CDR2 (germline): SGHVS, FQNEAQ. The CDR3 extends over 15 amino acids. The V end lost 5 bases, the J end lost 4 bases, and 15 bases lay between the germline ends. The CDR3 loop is CASSPRVRGNQPQHF. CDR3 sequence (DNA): TGTGCCAGCAGCCCGAGGGTTCGTGGTAATCAGCCCCAGCATTTT.

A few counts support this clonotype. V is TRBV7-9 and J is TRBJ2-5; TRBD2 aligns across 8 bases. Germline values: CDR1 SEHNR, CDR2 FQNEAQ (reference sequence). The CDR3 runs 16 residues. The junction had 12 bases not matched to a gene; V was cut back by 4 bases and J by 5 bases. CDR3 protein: CASSSVDGGAGETQYF. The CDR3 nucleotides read TGTGCCAGCAGCTCTGTCGACGGGGGGGCCGGGGAGACCCAGTACTTC.

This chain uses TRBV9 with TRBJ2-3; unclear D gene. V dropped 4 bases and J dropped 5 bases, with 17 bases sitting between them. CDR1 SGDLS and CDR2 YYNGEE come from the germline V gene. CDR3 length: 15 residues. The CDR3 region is CASSPYSGDVDTQYF. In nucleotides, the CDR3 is TGTGCCAGCAGCCCCTACTCCGGAGACGTAGATACGCAGTATTTT.

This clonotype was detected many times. The CDR3 loop is CASSSDLAGGPDTQYF. CDR3 coding DNA: TGTGCCAGCAGCTCCGACCTAGCGGGGGGGCCCGATACGCAGTATTTT. The V call is TRBV7-2, the J call TRBJ2-3, with TRBD2 matching over 12 bases. Germline V gives CDR1 SGHTA, CDR2 FQGNSA. CDR3 length equals 16 residues. V lost 4 bases to trimming and J lost 6 bases; unmatched junction nucleotides: 8.

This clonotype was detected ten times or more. CDR3 residues: CASSKTSGGGETQYF. The CDR3 coding sequence is TGTGCCAGCAGCAAGACTAGCGGAGGAGGCGAGACCCAGTACTTC. The chain links TRBV3-1 to TRBJ2-5, with 9 bases lining up with TRBD2. Unmatched junction bases numbered 9, after V lost 5 bases and J lost 5 bases. The CDR3 consists of 15 residues. Germline CDR1 reads LGHDT; CDR2 reads YNNKEL (reference sequence).

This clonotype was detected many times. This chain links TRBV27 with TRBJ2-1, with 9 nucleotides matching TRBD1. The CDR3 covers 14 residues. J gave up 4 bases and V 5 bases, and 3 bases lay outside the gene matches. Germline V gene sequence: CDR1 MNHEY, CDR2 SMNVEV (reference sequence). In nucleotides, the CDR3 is TGTGCCAGCAGTCGGGGGACAGGGTACAATGAGCAGTTCTTC. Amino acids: CASSRGTGYNEQFF.

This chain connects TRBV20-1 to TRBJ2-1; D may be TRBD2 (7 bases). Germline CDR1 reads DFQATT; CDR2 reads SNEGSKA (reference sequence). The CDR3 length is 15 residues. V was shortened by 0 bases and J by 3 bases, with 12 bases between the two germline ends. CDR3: CSARDQGGDYNEQFF. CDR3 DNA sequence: TGCAGTGCTAGAGATCAAGGGGGGGACTACAATGAGCAGTTCTTC.

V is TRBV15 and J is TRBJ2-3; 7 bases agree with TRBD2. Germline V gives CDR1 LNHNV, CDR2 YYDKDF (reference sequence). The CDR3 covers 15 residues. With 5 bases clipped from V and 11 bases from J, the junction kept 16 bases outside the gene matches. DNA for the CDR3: TGTGCCACCAGCTCCGGCCGGGGGAGGGCAGTGGAGCAGTATTTT. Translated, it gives CATSSGRGRAVEQYF.

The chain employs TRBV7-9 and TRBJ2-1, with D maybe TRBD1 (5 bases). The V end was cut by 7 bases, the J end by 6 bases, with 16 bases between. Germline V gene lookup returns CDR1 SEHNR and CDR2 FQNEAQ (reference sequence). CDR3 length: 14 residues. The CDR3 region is CASILGAAPNEQFF. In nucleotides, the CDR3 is TGTGCCAGCATCCTTGGGGCAGCCCCCAATGAGCAGTTCTTC.

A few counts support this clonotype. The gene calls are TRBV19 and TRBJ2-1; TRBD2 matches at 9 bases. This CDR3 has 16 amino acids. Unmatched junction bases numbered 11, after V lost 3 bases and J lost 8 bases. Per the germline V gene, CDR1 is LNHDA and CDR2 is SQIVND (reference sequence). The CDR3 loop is CASSISGGGAVDEQFF. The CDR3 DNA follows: TGTGCCAGTAGTATCTCGGGCGGGGGGGCCGTAGATGAGCAGTTCTTC.

The CDR3, as DNA: TGTGCCAGCAGCTTAGAGGGGGCCTTTGATGAAGCTTTCTTT. Encoded protein: CASSLEGAFDEAFF. The chain carries TRBV7-9 and TRBJ1-1, with TRBD1 matching over 7 bases. The V segment lost 1 base and the J segment 7 bases; nucleotides outside the gene matches: 6. The CDR3 is 14 amino acids. CDR1 is SEHNR and CDR2 is FQNEAQ in the germline V gene (reference sequence). Variable domain in full (rest from reference TRBV7-9 and TRBJ1-1): DTGVSQNPRHKITKRGQNVTFRCDPISEHNRLYWYRQTLGQGPEFLTYFQNEAQLEKSRLLSDRFSAERPKGSFSTLEIQRTEQGDSAMYLCASSLEGAFDEAFFGQGTRLTVV.

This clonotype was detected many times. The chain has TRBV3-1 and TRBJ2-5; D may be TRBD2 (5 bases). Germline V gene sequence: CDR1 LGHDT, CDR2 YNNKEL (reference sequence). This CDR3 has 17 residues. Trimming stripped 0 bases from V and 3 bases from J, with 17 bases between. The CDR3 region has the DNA TGTGCCAGCAGCCAAGATTGGGCGCGGGTCTCCGAAGAGACCCAGTACTTC. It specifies CASSQDWARVSEETQYF.

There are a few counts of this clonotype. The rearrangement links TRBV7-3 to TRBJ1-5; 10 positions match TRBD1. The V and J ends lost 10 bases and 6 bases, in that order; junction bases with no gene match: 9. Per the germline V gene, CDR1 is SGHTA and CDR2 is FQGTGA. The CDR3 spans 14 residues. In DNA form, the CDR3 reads TGTGCCACCGGAAGACAGGGGGCGATTCAGCCCCAGCATTTT. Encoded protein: CATGRQGAIQPQHF.

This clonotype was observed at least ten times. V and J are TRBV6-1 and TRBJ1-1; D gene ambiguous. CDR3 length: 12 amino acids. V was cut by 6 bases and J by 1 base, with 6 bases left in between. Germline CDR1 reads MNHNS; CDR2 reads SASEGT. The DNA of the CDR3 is TGTGCCAGCAGCGGTCCGAACACTGAAGCTTTCTTT. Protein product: CASSGPNTEAFF.

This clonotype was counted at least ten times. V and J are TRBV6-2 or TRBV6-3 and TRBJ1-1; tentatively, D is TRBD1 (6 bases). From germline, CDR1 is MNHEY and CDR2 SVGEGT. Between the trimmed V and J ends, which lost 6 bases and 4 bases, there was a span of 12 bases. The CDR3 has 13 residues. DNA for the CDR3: TGTGCCAGCAGACTGGGACAAACCACTGAAGCTTTCTTT. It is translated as CASRLGQTTEAFF.

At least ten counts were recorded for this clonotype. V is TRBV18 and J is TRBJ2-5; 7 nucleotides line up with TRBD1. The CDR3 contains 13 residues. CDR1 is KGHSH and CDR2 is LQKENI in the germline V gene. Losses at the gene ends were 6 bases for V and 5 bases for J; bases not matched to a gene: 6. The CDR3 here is CASSGTARETQYF. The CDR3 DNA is TGTGCCAGCTCTGGGACAGCTCGGGAGACCCAGTACTTC.